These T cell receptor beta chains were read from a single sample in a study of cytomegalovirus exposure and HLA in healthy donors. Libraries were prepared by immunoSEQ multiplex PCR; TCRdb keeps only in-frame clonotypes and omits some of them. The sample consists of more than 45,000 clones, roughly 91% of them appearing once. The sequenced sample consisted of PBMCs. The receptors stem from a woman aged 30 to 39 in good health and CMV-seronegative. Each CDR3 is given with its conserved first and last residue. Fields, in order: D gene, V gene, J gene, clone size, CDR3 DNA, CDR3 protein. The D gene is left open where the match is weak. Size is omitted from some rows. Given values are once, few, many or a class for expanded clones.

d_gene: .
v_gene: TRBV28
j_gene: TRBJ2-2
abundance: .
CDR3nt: TGTGCCAGCAGGTCCACGAACACCGGGGAGCTGTTTTTT
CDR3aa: CASRSTNTGELFF

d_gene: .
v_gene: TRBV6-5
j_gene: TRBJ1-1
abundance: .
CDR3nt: TGTGCCAGCAGTTACCTGTTAGGGGGGGCTTCTGAAGCTTTCTTT
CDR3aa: CASSYLLGGASEAFF

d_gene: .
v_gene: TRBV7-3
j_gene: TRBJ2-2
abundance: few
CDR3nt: TGTGCCAGCAGCTTAACGCGGGACAACACCGGGGAGCTGTTTTTT
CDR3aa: CASSLTRDNTGELFF

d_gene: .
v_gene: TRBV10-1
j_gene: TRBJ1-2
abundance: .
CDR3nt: TGCGCCAGCAGTGAGTGGCTGCAGGGAGGCTACACCTTC
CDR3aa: CASSEWLQGGYTF

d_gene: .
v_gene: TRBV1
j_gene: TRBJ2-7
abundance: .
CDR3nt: TGCACCAGCAGCCAGGGACTAGCGGGAGCCGTTCGGAGGTTC
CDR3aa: CTSSQGLAGAVRRF

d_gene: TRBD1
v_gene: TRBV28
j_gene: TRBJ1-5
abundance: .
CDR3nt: TGTGCCAGCAGTAGTCCGACAGGGGGCGGTGGTCAGCCCCAGCATTTT
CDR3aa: CASSSPTGGGGQPQHF

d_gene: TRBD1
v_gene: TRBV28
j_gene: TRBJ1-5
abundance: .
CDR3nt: TGTGCCAGCAACGATCCAGACAGGGAAAAGAGGCCCCAGCATTTT
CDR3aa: CASNDPDREKRPQHF

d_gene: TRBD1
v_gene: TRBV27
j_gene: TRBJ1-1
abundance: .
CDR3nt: TGTGCCAGCAAATGGGACAGGGACGCGAACACTGAAGCTTTCTTT
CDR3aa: CASKWDRDANTEAFF

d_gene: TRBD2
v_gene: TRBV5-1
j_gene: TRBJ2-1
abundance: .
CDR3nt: TGCGCCAGCAGCTTGGGCGGGAGCATCTCCTACAATGAGCAGTTCTTC
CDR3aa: CASSLGGSISYNEQFF

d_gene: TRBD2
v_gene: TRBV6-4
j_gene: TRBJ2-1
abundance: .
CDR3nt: TGTGCCAGCAGTTTTACGGGAGGATTTGATGAGCAGTTCTTC
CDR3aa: CASSFTGGFDEQFF

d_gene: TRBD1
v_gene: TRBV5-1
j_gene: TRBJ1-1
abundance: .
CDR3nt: TGCGCCAGCAGCAGACAGGGGAGGAACACTGAAGCTTTCTTT
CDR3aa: CASSRQGRNTEAFF

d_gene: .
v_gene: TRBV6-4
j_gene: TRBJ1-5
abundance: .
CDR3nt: TGTGCCACCGATACCACAGGCTCTAGCAATCAGCCCCAGCATTTT
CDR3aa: CATDTTGSSNQPQHF

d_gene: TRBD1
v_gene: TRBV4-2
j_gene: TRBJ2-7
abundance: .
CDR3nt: TGTGCCAGCAGCCAAGATCCGGGACAGGGCCCCTCCGAGCAGTACTTC
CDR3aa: CASSQDPGQGPSEQYF

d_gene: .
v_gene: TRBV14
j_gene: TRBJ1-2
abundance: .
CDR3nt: TGTGCCAGCAGCGCCCAGGGGAATGCCCTTTATGGCTACACCTTC
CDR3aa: CASSAQGNALYGYTF

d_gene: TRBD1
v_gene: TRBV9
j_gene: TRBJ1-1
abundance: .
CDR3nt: TGTGCCAGCAGTCTCGGGACAGCGAACACTGAAGCTTTCTTT
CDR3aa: CASSLGTANTEAFF

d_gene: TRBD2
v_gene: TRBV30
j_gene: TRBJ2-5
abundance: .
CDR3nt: TGTGCCTGGGGGGAGGGGACCCAGTACTTC
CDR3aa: CAWGEGTQYF

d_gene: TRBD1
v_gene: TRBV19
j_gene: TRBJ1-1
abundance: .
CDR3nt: TGTGCCAGTAGTATGCAGGGACAGGGGGGTTGGTCCACTGAAGCTTTCTTT
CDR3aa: CASSMQGQGGWSTEAFF

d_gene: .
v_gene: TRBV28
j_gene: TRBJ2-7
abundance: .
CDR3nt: TGTGCCAGCAGTCAAGGACAGAACTACGAGCAGTACTTC
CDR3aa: CASSQGQNYEQYF

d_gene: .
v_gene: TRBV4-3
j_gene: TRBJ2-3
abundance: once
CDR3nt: TGCGCCAGCAGCCAAGGGGAGGCTAGCACAGATACGCAGTATTTT
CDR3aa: CASSQGEASTDTQYF

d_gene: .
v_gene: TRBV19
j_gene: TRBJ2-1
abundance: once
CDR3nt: TGTGCCAGTTCTACCGGTAGGGGCTCCTACAATGAGCAGTTCTTC
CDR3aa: CASSTGRGSYNEQFF

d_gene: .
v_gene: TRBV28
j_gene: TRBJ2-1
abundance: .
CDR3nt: TGTGCCAGCAGTTCCTACCTGGGGGAGGAGGGTTTAGATGAGCAGTTCTTC
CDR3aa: CASSSYLGEEGLDEQFF

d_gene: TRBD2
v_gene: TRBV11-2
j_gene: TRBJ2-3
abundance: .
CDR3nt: TGTGCCAGCAGCTTAGATACTAGCGGGGCCACAGATACGCAGTATTTT
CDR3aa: CASSLDTSGATDTQYF

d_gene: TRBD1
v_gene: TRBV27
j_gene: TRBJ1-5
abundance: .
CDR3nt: TGTGCCAGCAGTTGGTCTGGGAGCCGGGACAGGGATCAGCCCCAGCATTTT
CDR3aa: CASSWSGSRDRDQPQHF

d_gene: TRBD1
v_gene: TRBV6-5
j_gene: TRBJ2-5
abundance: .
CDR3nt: TGTGCCAGCAGCTACGTAATTAAGGGGGCCCGATGGACCCAGTACTTC
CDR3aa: CASSYVIKGARWTQYF

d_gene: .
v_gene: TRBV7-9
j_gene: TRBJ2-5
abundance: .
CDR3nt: TGTGCCAGCGAAGGACTCCAAGAGACCCAGTACTTC
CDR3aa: CASEGLQETQYF

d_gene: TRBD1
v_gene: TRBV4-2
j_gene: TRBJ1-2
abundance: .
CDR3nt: TGTGCCAGCAGCCATACAGGGGGCCTCAACTATGGCTACACCTTC
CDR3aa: CASSHTGGLNYGYTF

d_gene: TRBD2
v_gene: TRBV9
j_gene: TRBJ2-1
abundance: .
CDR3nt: TGTGCCAGCAGCGTCAGCTGGGCGGGAGATGATGAGCAGTTCTTC
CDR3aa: CASSVSWAGDDEQFF

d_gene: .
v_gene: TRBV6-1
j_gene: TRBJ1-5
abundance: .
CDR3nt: TGTGCCAGCAGTGAAGCCCCGGCCGGGGGGCAGCCCCAGCATTTT
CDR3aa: CASSEAPAGGQPQHF